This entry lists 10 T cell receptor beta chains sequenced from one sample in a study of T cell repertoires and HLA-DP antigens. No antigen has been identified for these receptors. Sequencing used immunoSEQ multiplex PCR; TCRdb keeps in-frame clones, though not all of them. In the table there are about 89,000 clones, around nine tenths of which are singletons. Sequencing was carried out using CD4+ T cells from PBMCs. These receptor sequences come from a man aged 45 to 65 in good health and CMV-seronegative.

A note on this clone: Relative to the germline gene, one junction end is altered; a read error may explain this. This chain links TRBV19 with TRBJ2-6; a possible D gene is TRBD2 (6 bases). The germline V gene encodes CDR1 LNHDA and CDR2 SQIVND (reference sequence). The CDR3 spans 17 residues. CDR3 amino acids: CASRPGLVPSGANVLTF. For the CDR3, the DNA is TGTGCCAGTAGGCCGGGACTCGTGCCCTCTGGTGCCAACGTCCTGACTTTC.

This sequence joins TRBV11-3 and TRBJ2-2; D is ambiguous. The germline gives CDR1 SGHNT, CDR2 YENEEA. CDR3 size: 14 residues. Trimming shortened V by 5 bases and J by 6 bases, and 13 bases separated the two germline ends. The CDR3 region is CASSTPPRSGELFF. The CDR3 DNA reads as TGTGCCAGCAGCACCCCCCCCCGGTCCGGGGAGCTGTTTTTT.

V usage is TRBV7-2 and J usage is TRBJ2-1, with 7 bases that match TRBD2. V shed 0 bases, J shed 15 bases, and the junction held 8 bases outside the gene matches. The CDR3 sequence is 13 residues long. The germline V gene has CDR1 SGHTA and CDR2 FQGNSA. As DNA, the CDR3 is TGTGCCAGCAGCTTAGCCGGGGGGACCGGACCGTTCTTC. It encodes CASSLAGGTGPFF.

CDR3 protein: CASSLSGGAPKNIQYF. CDR3 DNA sequence: TGTGCCAGCAGCCTTAGCGGGGGGGCCCCCAAAAACATTCAGTACTTC. The chain employs TRBV11-2 and TRBJ2-4; 11 nucleotides agree with TRBD2. V trimming: 5 bases; J trimming: 2 bases; junction bases outside the gene matches: 5. The CDR3 is made up of 16 amino acids. Germline CDR1 SGHAT, CDR2 FQNNGV.

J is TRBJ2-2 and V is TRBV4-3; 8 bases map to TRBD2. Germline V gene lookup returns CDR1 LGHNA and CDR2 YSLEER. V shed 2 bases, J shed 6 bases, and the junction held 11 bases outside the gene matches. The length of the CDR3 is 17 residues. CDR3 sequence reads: CASSQYQGLGGAGELFF. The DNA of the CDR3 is TGCGCCAGCAGCCAATATCAGGGACTAGGGGGTGCCGGGGAGCTGTTTTTT.

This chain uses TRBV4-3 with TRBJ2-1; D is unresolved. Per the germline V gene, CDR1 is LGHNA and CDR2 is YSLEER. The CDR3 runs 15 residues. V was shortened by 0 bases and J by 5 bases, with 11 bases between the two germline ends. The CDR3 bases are TGCGCCAGCAGCCAAGACTTCCTGAGGAACAATGAGCAGTTCTTC. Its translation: CASSQDFLRNNEQFF.

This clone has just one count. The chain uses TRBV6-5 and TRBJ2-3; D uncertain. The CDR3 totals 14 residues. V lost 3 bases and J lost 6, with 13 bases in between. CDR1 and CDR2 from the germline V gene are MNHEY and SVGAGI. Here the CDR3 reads CASSYGPAQDTQYF. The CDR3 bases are TGTGCCAGCAGTTATGGGCCCGCGCAGGATACGCAGTATTTT.

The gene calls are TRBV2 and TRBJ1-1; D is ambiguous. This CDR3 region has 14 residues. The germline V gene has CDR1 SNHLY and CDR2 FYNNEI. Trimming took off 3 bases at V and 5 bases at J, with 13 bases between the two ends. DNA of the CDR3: TGTGCCAGCAGTGAGGAGAGGTCGGTTACTGAAGCTTTCTTT. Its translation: CASSEERSVTEAFF.

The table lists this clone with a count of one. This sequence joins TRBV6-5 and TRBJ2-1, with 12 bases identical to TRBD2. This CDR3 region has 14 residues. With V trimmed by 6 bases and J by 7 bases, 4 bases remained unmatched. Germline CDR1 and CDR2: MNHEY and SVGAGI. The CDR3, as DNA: TGTGCCAGCAGGACTAGCGGGGGTTCTAATGAGCAGTTCTTC. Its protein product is CASRTSGGSNEQFF.

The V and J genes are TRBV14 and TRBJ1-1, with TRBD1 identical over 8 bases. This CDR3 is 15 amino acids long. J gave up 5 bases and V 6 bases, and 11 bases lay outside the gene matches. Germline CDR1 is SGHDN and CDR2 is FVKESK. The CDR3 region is CASRAQQGVVTEAFF. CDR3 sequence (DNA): TGTGCCAGCAGGGCACAACAGGGGGTGGTTACTGAAGCTTTCTTT.